This T cell receptor (beta chain) was captured in a study of human T cells and chemical hapten exposure. The library labeled individual cDNA molecules by adding unique molecular identifiers to them. TCRdb itself ran the RACE reads through MiXCR, one entry per CDR3 protein. The sample yields 75,000 to 100,000 distinct CDR3 sequences, around 11% seen once. Regarding time point: patch test 1, 2 weeks after DPC sensitization. Treatment in this sample: therapeutic diphenylcyclopropenone sensitization with weekly scalp DPC. Broader study findings: While controls formed fewer of them, expanded TCRs formed significantly more large CDR3 similarity clusters. High-frequency TCRs, those above 1 in 1000, stayed the same after DPC sensitization.

V was pared by 5 bases and J by 9 bases, with 11 bases of the junction left unmatched. This CDR3 has 14 amino acids. In germline, CDR1 is SEHNR, CDR2 FQNEAQ (reference sequence). Remarks on this clonotype: The antigen is undetermined.

Sequencing used whole blood, obtained in connection with sensitization to the hapten diphenylcyclopropenone (DPC). The rearrangement uses TRBV7-9 and TRBJ1-1; the match to TRBD1 covers 8 bases. This TCR came from a woman aged 40 to 50 with alopecia areata. Some clones in this sample may be carry-over from other donors' samples. In nucleotides, the CDR3 is TGTGCCAGCAGCACCAGACAGGGGAGAGGGCAAGCTTTCTTT. Its translation: CASSTRQGRGQAFF.